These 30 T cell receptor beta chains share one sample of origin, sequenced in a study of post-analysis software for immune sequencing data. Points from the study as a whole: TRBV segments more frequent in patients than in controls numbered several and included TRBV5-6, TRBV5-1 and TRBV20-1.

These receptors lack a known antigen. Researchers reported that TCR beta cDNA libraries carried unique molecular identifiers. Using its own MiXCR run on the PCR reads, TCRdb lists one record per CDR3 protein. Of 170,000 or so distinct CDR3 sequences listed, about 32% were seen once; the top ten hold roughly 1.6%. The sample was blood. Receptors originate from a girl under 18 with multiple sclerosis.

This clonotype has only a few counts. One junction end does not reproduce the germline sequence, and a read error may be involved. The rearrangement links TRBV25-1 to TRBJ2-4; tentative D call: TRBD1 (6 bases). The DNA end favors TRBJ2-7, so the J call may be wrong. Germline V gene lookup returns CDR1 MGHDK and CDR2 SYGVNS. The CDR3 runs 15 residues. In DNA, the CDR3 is TGTGCCCGCAGTGAACAGGCAGGGGTCATCTACGAGCAGTACTTC. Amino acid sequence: CARSEQAGVIYEQYF.

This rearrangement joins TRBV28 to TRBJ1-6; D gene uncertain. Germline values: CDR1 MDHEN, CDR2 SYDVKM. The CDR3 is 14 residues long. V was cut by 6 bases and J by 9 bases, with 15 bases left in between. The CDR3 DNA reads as TGTGCCAGCAGCCCTCCGGACCTCTTTTCACCCCTCCACTTT. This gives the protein CASSPPDLFSPLHF.

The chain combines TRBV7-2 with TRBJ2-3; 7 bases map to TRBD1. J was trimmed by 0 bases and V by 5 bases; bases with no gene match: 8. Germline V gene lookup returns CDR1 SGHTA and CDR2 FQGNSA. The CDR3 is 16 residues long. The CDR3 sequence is CASSARQGGSTDTQYF. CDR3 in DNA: TGTGCCAGCAGCGCCCGACAGGGTGGGAGCACAGATACGCAGTATTTT.

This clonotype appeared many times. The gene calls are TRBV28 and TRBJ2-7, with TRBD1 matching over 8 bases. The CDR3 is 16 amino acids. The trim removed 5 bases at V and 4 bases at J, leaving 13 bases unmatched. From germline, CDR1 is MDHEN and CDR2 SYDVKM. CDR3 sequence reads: CASSLARTGRVYEQYF. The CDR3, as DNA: TGTGCCAGCAGTCTAGCCAGGACAGGGCGCGTTTACGAGCAGTACTTC.

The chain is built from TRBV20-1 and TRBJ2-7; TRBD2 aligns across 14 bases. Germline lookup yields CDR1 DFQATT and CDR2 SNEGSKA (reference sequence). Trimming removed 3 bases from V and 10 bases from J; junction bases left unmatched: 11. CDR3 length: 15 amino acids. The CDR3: CSARGLAGVVEAQYF. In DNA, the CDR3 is TGCAGTGCTAGGGGACTAGCGGGAGTGGTGGAGGCCCAGTACTTC.

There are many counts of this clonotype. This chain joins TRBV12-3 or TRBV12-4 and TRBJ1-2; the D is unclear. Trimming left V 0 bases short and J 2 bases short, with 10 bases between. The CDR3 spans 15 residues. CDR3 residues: CASSLAPLRNYGYTF. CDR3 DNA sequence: TGTGCCAGCAGTTTAGCGCCTCTTAGGAACTATGGCTACACCTTC.

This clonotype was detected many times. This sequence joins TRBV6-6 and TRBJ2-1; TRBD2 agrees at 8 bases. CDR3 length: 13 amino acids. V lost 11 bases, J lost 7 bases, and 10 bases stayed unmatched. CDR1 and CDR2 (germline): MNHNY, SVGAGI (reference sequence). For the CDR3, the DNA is TGTGCCGGCCGTGCACTAGCGGAGAATGAGCAGTTCTTC. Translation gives CAGRALAENEQFF.

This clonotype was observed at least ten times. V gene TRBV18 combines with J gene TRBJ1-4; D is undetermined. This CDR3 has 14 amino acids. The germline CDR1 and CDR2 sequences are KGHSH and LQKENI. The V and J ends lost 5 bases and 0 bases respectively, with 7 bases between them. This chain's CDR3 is CASSVETTNEKLFF. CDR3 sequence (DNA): TGTGCCAGCTCAGTGGAAACAACTAATGAAAAACTGTTTTTT.

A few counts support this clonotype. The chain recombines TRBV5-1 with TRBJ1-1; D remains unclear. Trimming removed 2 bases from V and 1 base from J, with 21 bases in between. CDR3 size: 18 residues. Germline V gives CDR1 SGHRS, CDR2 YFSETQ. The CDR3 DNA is TGCGCCAGCAGCTTCGCTAGGACGGCTCAAAGTTCGAACACTGAAGCTTTCTTT. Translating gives CASSFARTAQSSNTEAFF.

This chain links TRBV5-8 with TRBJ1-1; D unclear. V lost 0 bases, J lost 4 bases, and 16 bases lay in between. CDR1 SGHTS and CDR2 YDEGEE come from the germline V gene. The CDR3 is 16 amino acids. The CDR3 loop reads CASSLGRLWEGTEAFF. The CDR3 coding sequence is TGTGCCAGCAGCTTGGGGAGGCTCTGGGAGGGCACTGAAGCTTTCTTT. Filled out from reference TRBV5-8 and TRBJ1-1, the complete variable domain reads EAGVTQSPTHLIKTRGQQATLRCSPISGHTSVYWYQQALGLGLQFLLWYDEGEERNRGNFPPRFSGRQFPNYSSELNVNALELEDSALYLCASSLGRLWEGTEAFFGQGTRLTVV.

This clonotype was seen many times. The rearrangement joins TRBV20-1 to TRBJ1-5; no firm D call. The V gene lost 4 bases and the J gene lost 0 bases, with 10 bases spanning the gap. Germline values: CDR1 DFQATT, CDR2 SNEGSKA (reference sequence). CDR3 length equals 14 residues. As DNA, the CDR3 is TGCAGTGCTACGACACACTATAGCAATCAGCCCCAGCATTTT. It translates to CSATTHYSNQPQHF.

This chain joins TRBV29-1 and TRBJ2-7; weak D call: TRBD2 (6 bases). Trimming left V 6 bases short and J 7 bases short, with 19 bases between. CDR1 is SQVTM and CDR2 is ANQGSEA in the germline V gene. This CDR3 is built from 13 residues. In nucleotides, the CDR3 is TGCAGCGTCCAGAGTAGCGGAGGTTTAGAGCAGTACTTC. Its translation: CSVQSSGGLEQYF.

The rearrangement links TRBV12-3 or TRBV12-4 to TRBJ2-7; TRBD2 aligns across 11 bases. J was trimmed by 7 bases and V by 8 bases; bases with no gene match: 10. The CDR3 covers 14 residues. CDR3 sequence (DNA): TGTGCCAGCCTAATAGCGGGAGGGATGGATGAGCAGTACTTC. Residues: CASLIAGGMDEQYF.

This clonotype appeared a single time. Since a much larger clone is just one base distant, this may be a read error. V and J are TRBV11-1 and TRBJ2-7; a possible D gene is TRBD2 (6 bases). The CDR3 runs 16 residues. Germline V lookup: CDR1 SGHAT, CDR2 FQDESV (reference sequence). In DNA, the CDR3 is TGTACCAGCAGCTTAGCAGGGACTGTACCTCACTACGAGCAGTACTTC. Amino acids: CTSSLAGTVPHYEQYF.

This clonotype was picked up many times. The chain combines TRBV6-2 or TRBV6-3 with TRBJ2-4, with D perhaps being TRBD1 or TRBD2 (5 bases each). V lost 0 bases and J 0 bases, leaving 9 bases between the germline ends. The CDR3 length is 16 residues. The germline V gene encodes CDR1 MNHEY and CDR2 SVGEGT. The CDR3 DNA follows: TGTGCCAGCAGTTACTCTCCGGGGCTAGCCAAAAACATTCAGTACTTC. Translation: CASSYSPGLAKNIQYF.

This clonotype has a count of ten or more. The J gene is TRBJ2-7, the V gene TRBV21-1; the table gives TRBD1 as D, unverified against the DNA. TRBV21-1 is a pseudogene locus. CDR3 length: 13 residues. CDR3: CASSSGGPYEQYF. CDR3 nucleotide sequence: TGTGCCAGCAGTTCCGGGGGACCCTACGAGCAGTACTTC.

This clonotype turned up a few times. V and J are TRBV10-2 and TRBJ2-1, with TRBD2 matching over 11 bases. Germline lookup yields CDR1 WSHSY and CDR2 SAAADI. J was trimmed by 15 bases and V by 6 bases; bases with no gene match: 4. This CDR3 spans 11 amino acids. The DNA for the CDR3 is TGCGCCAGCAGGACCGGGACTAGCGGGTTCTTC. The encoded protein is CASRTGTSGFF.

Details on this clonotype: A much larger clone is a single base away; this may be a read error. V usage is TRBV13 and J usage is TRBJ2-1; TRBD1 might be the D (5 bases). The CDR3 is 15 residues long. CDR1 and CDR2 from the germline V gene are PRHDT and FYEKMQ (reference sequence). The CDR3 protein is CASSLQGISHNEQFF. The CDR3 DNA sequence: TGTGCCAGCAGCTTACAGGGAATCTCCCACAATGAGCAGTTCTTC. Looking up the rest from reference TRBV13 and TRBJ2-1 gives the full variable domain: AAGVIQSPRHLIKEKRETATLKCYPIPRHDTVYWYQQGPGQDPQFLISFYEKMQSDKGSIPDRFSAQQFSDYHSELNMSSLELGDSALYFCASSLQGISHNEQFFGPGTRLTVL.

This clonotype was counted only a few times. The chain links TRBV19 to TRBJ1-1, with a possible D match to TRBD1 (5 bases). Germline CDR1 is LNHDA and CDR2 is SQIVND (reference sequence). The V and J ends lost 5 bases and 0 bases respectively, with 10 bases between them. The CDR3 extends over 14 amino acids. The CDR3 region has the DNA TGTGCCAGTAGTCAAGACAGATTGAACACTGAAGCTTTCTTT. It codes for CASSQDRLNTEAFF.

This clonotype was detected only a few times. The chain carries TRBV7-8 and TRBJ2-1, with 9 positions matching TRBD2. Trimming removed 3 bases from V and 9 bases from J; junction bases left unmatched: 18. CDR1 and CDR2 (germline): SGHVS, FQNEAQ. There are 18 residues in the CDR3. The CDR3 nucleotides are TGTGCCAGCAGCTTTAGGAGCGGGAGGCGGGGAGGTGTGGGTGAGCAGTTCTTC. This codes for CASSFRSGRRGGVGEQFF.

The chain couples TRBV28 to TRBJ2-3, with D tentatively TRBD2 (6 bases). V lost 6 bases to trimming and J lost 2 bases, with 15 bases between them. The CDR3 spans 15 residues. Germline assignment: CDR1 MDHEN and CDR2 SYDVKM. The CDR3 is CASRIAEGSTDTQYF. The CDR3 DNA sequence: TGTGCCAGCAGAATAGCGGAGGGTTCCACAGATACGCAGTATTTT.

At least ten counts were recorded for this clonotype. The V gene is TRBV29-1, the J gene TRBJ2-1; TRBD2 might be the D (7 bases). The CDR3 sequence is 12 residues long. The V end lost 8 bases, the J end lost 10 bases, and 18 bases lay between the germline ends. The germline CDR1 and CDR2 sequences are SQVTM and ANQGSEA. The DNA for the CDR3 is TGCAGCTTTCTGAGGGGGGGATTGGAGCAGTTCTTC. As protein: CSFLRGGLEQFF.

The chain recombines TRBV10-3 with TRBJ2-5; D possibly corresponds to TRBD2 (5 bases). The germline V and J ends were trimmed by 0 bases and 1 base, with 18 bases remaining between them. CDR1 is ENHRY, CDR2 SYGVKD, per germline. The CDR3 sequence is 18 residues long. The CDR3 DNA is TGTGCCATCAGTGAGTCGGCCCCCTTGGAGGTAGCCCAAGAGACCCAGTACTTC. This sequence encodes CAISESAPLEVAQETQYF.

The CDR3 nucleotides read TGTGCCAGCAGCTGGGGATTAGGGAATGGCTACACCTTC. Translating gives CASSWGLGNGYTF. The gene calls are TRBV28 and TRBJ1-2; D is undetermined. The germline V and J ends were trimmed by 6 bases and 6 bases, with 14 bases remaining between them. The germline CDR1 and CDR2 sequences are MDHEN and SYDVKM. The CDR3 covers 13 residues.

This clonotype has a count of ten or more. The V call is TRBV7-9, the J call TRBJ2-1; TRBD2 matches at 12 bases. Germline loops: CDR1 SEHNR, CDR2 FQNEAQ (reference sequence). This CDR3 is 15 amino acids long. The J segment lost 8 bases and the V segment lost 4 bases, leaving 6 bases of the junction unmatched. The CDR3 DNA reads TGTGCCAGCAGCTCGCCTAGCGGGAGGGCTGATGAGCAGTTCTTC. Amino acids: CASSSPSGRADEQFF.

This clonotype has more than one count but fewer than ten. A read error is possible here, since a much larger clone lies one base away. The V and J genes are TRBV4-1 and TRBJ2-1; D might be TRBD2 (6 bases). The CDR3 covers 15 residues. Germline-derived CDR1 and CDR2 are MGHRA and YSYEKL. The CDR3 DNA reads TGCGCCAGCAGCCAAGATGGACTACCCTACGATGAGCAGTTCTTC. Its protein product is CASSQDGLPYDEQFF.

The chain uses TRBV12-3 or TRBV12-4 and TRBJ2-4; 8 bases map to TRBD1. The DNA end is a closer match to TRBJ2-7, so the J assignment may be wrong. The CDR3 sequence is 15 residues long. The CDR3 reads CASSFLDRAEGEQYF. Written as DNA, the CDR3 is TGTGCCAGCAGTTTTCTGGACAGGGCAGAGGGCGAGCAGTACTTC.

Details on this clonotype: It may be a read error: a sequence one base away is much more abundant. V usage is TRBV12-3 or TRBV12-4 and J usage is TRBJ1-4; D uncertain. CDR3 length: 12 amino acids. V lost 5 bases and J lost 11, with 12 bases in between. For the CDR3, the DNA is TGTGCCAGCAGTCCAGTCGGGAGGAAACTGTTTTTT. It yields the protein CASSPVGRKLFF.

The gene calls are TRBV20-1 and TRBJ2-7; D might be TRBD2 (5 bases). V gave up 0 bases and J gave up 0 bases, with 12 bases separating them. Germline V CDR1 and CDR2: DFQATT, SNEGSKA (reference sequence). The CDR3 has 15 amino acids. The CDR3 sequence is CSARDPDLSSYEQYF. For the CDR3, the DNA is TGCAGTGCTAGAGATCCGGACTTGAGCTCCTACGAGCAGTACTTC.

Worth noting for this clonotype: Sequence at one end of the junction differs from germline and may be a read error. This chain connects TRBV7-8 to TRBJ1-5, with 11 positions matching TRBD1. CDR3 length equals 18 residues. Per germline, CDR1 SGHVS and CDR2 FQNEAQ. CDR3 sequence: CASSSSGTGGRSNQPPHF. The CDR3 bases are TGTGCCAGCAGCTCGAGTGGGACAGGGGGTAGGAGCAATCAGCCCCCGCATTTT.